This T cell receptor beta chain was obtained from a study of technical replicates of blood from a handful of donors (dated by TCRdb to between 2016 and 2019). A note on this clone: Its recognized antigen is unknown. Nothing much larger sits one base from this clone, and base qualities are not available.

The method was the immunoSEQ multiplex PCR assay. TCRdb re-hosts the immuneACCESS table, in-frame sequences only. Its copies lack some clones; in the studies checked, an unresolved V gene accounts for under half of them, and the cause for the rest is not known. The sample contains about 87,000 clones, more than 85% of them found a single time. The ten most abundant clones make up around 0.36% of the sample. V lost 1 base and J lost 4 bases, and the count of bases not matched to a germline gene is 5. Reading the germline V gene gives CDR1 SGHRS and CDR2 YFSETQ. The CDR3, cysteine through phenylalanine, is 16 amino acids long. Left in the record is the CDR3 DNA by itself, 48 bases read in frame from the first base.

This chain is built from TRBV5-1 and TRBJ2-1, with 10 bases in between that match TRBD1. The receptor comes from a human donor in good health. Sequenced material: T cells isolated from PBMCs. This receptor carries the CDR3 CASSLFPGQGYNEQFF. The DNA sequence is TGCGCCAGCAGCTTGTTTCCGGGACAGGGGTACAATGAGCAGTTCTTC.